A few counts support the clone carrying this T cell receptor beta chain. What it binds is not known. This table comes from immunoSEQ multiplex PCR, and its TCRdb copy is limited to in-frame clones, with some not included. This sample has more than 55,000 clones, with approximately 82% found just once. CDR1 and CDR2 (germline): MNHNY, SVGAGI (reference sequence). With V trimmed by 5 bases and J by 2 bases, 3 bases remained unmatched. The CDR3 is 13 residues long. The data were taken from a study of a mutant IDH1 vaccine in newly diagnosed glioma. For the study at large: First vaccine doses came 4-6 weeks after radiotherapy alone, or with temozolomide cycles. Those enrolled had earlier been treated with radiotherapy, temozolomide, or both, mostly both.

Time point specified: week 5, during vaccination. Topical imiquimod was applied with each vaccine dose, which held 300 ug of mutant IDH1 20-mer peptide. General study results and limits: Variations in leading peripheral T cell clonotypes appeared to have no connection with pseudoprogression.

J is TRBJ2-7 and V is TRBV6-6; 7 positions match TRBD1. The source material was PBMCs, sampled from a glioma patient whose treatment included an IDH1 peptide vaccine. The receptor comes from a woman aged 18-29 years with glioma. Some clones in this sample may be carry-over from other donors' samples. CDR3 sequence: CASSLQGTYEQYF. The CDR3 bases are TGTGCCAGCAGTCTACAGGGGACCTACGAGCAGTACTTC.